The clone carrying this TCR beta chain was recorded once. This record belongs to a study of blood T cell repertoires in COVID-19. Study context: Nucleic acid was either cDNA or gDNA, and it came from T cells, B-cell-depleted T cells, or PBMCs.

Original methodology: Amplifying reference gene primers gave estimates of nucleated cell counts. The table came from immunoSEQ multiplex PCR; TCRdb's copy has only in-frame clones and leaves some out. That table gives V, J and clone size, and the DNA gave D and trimming. The repertoire consists of 70,000 to 100,000 clones, with 80% to 90% occurring once and the leading ten covering around 1.3%. The CDR3 is made up of 16 amino acids. Trimming at V came to 6 bases and at J to 6 bases, leaving 16 bases not matched to a gene. Germline CDR1 reads SGHNT; CDR2 reads YYREEE (reference sequence). Sequenced: peripheral blood. The rearrangement links TRBV5-4 to TRBJ2-3; 7 bases match TRBD2. The clonotype comes from a man older than 75 with active or convalescent COVID-19. CDR3 sequence: CASTTGTTHFGDTQYF. The DNA of the CDR3 is TGTGCCAGCACTACTGGGACTACACACTTTGGGGATACGCAGTATTTT.